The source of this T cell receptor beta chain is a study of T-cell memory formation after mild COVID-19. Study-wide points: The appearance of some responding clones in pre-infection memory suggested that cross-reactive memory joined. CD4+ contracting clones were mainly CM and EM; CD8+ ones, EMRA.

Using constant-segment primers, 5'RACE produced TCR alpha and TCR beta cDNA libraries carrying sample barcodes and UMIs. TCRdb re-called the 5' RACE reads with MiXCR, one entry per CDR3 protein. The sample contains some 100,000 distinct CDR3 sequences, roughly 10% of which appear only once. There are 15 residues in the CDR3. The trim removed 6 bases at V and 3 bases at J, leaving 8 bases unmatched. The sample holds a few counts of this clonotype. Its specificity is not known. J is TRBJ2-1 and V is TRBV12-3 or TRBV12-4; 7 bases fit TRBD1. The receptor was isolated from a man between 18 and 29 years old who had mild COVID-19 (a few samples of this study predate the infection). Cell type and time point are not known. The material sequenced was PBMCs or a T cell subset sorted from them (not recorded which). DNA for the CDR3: TGTGCCAGCAGGGAAACAGGGGTCAGCTACAATGAGCAGTTCTTC. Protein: CASRETGVSYNEQFF.